This paragraph covers one TCR beta chain sequence. Other DNA sequences of this sample code for an identical CDR3. This sample was taken from a study of Ad26.COV2.S vaccination and SARS-CoV-2 variants. V shed 3 bases and J 4 bases; nucleotides not matched to a gene: 1. CDR3 size: 13 residues. Germline V gene sequence: CDR1 DFQATT, CDR2 SNEGSKA (reference sequence). The treatment was: some 20 received Ad26.COV2.S at low or high dose, single or two shots; five or six received placebo; per-sample allocation not given. After the first vaccine or placebo injection, samples were drawn on day 63. Sequencing used immunoSEQ multiplex PCR; TCRdb keeps in-frame clones, though not all of them. The sample has approximately 280,000 clones, more than 70% seen once.

The sequencing used peripheral blood, collected in a trial of Ad26.COV2.S vaccine versus placebo. The rearrangement uses TRBV20-1 and TRBJ2-7; 12 bases fit TRBD2. This sequence originates from a person aged 18 to 65 who received the Ad26.COV2.S COVID-19 vaccine or a placebo. Here the CDR3 DNA reads TGCAGTGCTAGTGGACTAGCGGGATACGAGCAGTACTTC. It encodes CSASGLAGYEQYF.